This TCR beta chain was documented in a study of T cells expressing NK-cell markers. On the study more broadly: Just one sequenced donor of eight was HCMV-seronegative, while seven were seropositive.

Study results and caveats: Of the CD8+ T cells in more than five donors, about 1.0-7.5% belonged to dominant NKG2C+ clonotypes. These clonotypes additionally ranked first within the CD3+CD56-NKG2C+ fraction of a handful of donors.

Germline V gives CDR1 LNHDA, CDR2 SQIVND (reference sequence). This CDR3 region has 14 residues. Remarks on this clonotype: The antigen remains undetermined.

TCR beta cDNA was generated via 5'RACE template switching incorporating UMIs. TCRdb reworked the 5' RACE reads into one entry per CDR3 protein, no DNA. This specimen shows about 160,000 distinct CDR3 sequences; the ten leading clones hold 20%. The V and J genes are TRBV19 and TRBJ1-1. Sequences were obtained from blood T cells: a sorted CD56 or NKG2C T cell subset, CD4+ or CD8+ T cells, or bulk PBMC T cells (not recorded which). The sequence was collected from a man aged 18-70 years in good health. CDR3 sequence reads: CASSIELTNTEAFF.